The clone carrying this TCR beta chain was counted at least ten times. The data belong to a study of early T cells in non-severe SARS-CoV-2 infection. TCRdb fed the 5' RACE reads into MiXCR, producing one record per CDR3 protein. The sample holds roughly 20,000 distinct CDR3 sequences, approximately 5.4% seen once. The sequence was obtained from an adult who was a healthcare worker with PCR-confirmed SARS-CoV-2 infection or an uninfected control (not recorded which). Sequenced material: whole blood, taken at baseline.

The CDR3 nucleotides are TGTGCCAGCACTCTTTCCCCGGGACTGTCTGAGCAGTTCTTC. Encoded protein: CASTLSPGLSEQFF. V is TRBV27 and J is TRBJ2-1; D may be TRBD2 (6 bases). Germline V CDR1 and CDR2: MNHEY, SMNVEV (reference sequence). Trimming shortened V by 7 bases and J by 9 bases, and 19 bases separated the two germline ends. This CDR3 comprises 14 residues.